One sample yielded the 28 T cell receptor beta chains listed below, sequenced in a study of siplizumab effects on memory and regulatory T cells. This table comes from immunoSEQ multiplex PCR, and its TCRdb copy is limited to in-frame clones, with some not included. The sample lists approximately 100,000 clones; 92% were seen once. Specimen: non-Treg CD4+ T cells sorted from blood. The receptors stem from a human donor in good health.

This clone was seen just once. The chain couples TRBV11-3 to TRBJ2-2; D is perhaps TRBD2 (6 bases). This CDR3 contains 14 residues. Between the trimmed V and J ends, which lost 5 bases and 7 bases, there was a span of 14 bases. Per the germline V gene, CDR1 is SGHNT and CDR2 is YENEEA. Here the CDR3 reads CASSPGGANGELFF. CDR3 DNA: TGTGCCAGCAGCCCCGGAGGGGCGAACGGGGAGCTGTTTTTT.

This chain links TRBV11-2 with TRBJ1-4; D uncertain. This CDR3 region has 12 residues. Trimming removed 5 bases from V and 8 bases from J, with 9 bases in between. Germline assignment: CDR1 SGHAT and CDR2 FQNNGV. CDR3 nucleotide sequence: TGTGCCAGCAGCCTGGAGGAAGAAAAACTGTTTTTT. It codes for CASSLEEEKLFF.

The rearrangement links TRBV5-1 to TRBJ1-3; unclear D gene. Trimming left V 7 bases short and J 0 bases short, with 8 bases between. Germline V gene sequence: CDR1 SGHRS, CDR2 YFSETQ. The length of the CDR3 is 13 residues. CDR3 amino acids: CASGWSSGNTIYF. The CDR3 DNA reads as TGCGCCAGCGGCTGGAGCTCTGGAAACACCATATATTTT.

The gene calls are TRBV7-9 and TRBJ2-7, with D possibly being TRBD2 (6 bases). The CDR3 totals 14 residues. The germline gives CDR1 SEHNR, CDR2 FQNEAQ (reference sequence). Trimming shortened V by 5 bases and J by 3 bases, and 14 bases separated the two germline ends. The CDR3 spells CASSPILSGYEQYF. The CDR3 DNA reads as TGTGCCAGCAGCCCGATTCTTAGCGGCTACGAGCAGTACTTC.

This chain joins TRBV7-2 and TRBJ2-5, with 8 bases lining up with TRBD1. V shed 3 bases and J 1 base; nucleotides not matched to a gene: 1. The CDR3 covers 14 residues. CDR1 SGHTA and CDR2 FQGNSA come from the germline V gene. In DNA, the CDR3 is TGTGCCAGCAGCTTCGACAGGGGCCAAGAGACCCAGTACTTC. Residues: CASSFDRGQETQYF.

DNA for the CDR3: TGTGCCTGGAGTGTTAAGGGCGGCTCTGGAAACACCATATATTTT. It specifies CAWSVKGGSGNTIYF. This rearrangement joins TRBV30 to TRBJ1-3, with no clear D. Germline V gives CDR1 GTSNPN, CDR2 SVGIG (reference sequence). The CDR3 totals 15 residues. The V end lost 0 bases, the J end lost 0 bases, and 9 bases lay between the germline ends. Variable domain in full (rest from reference TRBV30 and TRBJ1-3): SQTIHQWPATLVQPVGSPLSLECTVEGTSNPNLYWYRQAAGRGLQLLFYSVGIGQISSEVPQNLSASRPQDRQFILSSKKLLLSDSGFYLCAWSVKGGSGNTIYFGEGSWLTVV.

The chain recombines TRBV30 with TRBJ1-4; TRBD1 agrees at 12 bases. The J segment lost 4 bases and the V segment lost 2 bases, leaving 5 bases of the junction unmatched. Germline V CDR1 and CDR2: GTSNPN, SVGIG (reference sequence). This CDR3 is built from 16 residues. This CDR3 is CAWSRGQGAGNEKLFF. The DNA for the CDR3 is TGTGCCTGGAGTCGGGGACAGGGGGCTGGTAATGAAAAACTGTTTTTT.

V usage is TRBV5-1 and J usage is TRBJ1-4; the match to TRBD1 covers 7 bases. Germline V gives CDR1 SGHRS, CDR2 YFSETQ. The CDR3 loop spans 13 amino acids. Trimming at V came to 6 bases and at J to 7 bases, leaving 6 bases not matched to a gene. CDR3 protein: CASTTGQGEKLFF. CDR3 coding DNA: TGCGCCAGCACGACAGGGCAGGGTGAAAAACTGTTTTTT.

The rearrangement uses TRBV7-8 and TRBJ1-3; no firm D call. V was shortened by 0 bases and J by 0 bases, with 6 bases between the two germline ends. The CDR3 runs 15 residues. The germline V gene encodes CDR1 SGHVS and CDR2 FQNEAQ. CDR3 amino acids: CASSLASSSGNTIYF. In DNA form, the CDR3 reads TGTGCCAGCAGCTTAGCTTCAAGCTCTGGAAACACCATATATTTT.

This rearrangement joins TRBV11-3 to TRBJ2-1; 11 nucleotides match TRBD2. V shed 5 bases and J 10 bases; nucleotides not matched to a gene: 16. This CDR3 spans 17 amino acids. Germline loops: CDR1 SGHNT, CDR2 YENEEA. The DNA for the CDR3 is TGTGCCAGCAGCCCGGACAGGGGAGGGCTAGCGGGAGGCGAGCAGTTCTTC. Protein sequence: CASSPDRGGLAGGEQFF.

This clone has only one observation. V gene TRBV15 combines with J gene TRBJ2-3, with 13 positions matching TRBD2. This CDR3 contains 18 residues. V lost 1 base to trimming and J lost 2 bases; unmatched junction nucleotides: 6. CDR1 LNHNV and CDR2 YYDKDF come from the germline V gene (reference sequence). The CDR3 protein is CATSRGGLAGVSTDTQYF. CDR3 nucleotide sequence: TGTGCCACCAGCAGAGGTGGACTAGCGGGAGTCTCCACAGATACGCAGTATTTT.

The chain joins TRBV10-3 to TRBJ2-2; D assignment may be TRBD1 or TRBD2 (5 bases each). CDR1 ENHRY and CDR2 SYGVKD come from the germline V gene. The V gene lost 10 bases and the J gene lost 0 bases, with 12 bases spanning the gap. The CDR3 runs to 14 residues. The CDR3 spells CATRDATNTGELFF. In DNA, the CDR3 is TGTGCCACCCGGGACGCTACGAACACCGGGGAGCTGTTTTTT.

The chain employs TRBV10-2 and TRBJ2-7, with no clear D. The germline V and J ends were trimmed by 2 bases and 5 bases, with 16 bases remaining between them. This CDR3 contains 15 residues. Germline V gene data show CDR1 as WSHSY and CDR2 as SAAADI. DNA for the CDR3: TGCGCCAGCAGTGAGCAAGGTAATATGGGCCACGAGCAGTACTTC. Translated, it gives CASSEQGNMGHEQYF.

The chain has TRBV4-1 and TRBJ1-5; 9 nucleotides align to TRBD1. With 1 base clipped from V and 7 bases from J, the junction kept 20 bases outside the gene matches. CDR3 length equals 20 residues. The V gene's germline CDR1 is MGHRA and CDR2 YSYEKL. The CDR3 coding sequence is TGCGCCAGCAGCCAAGGTCCCGGGACAGGGACGAGGGGCCTCAGCCAGCCCCAGCATTTT. Encoded protein: CASSQGPGTGTRGLSQPQHF.

In DNA, the CDR3 is TGTGCCAGCAGCTTCGAGGGCCTTCGAAACTATGGCTACACCTTC. This sequence encodes CASSFEGLRNYGYTF. The chain carries TRBV5-5 and TRBJ1-2; D is ambiguous. Trimming left V 2 bases short and J 2 bases short, with 13 bases between. This CDR3 region has 15 residues. Germline CDR1 is SGHKS and CDR2 is YYEKEE (reference sequence).

This chain links TRBV6-5 with TRBJ2-2; tentative D call: TRBD1 (6 bases). Germline V CDR1 and CDR2: MNHEY, SVGAGI. V shed 7 bases and J shed 1 base, with 10 bases lying between them. This CDR3 region has 14 residues. Here the CDR3 DNA reads TGTGCCAGCACACAGGGAATGAACACCGGGGAGCTGTTTTTT. As protein: CASTQGMNTGELFF.

The rearrangement uses TRBV6-5 and TRBJ2-1; the D gene could be TRBD1 or TRBD2 (5 bases each). Trimming pared 5 bases from V and 4 bases from J, leaving 12 bases between. Germline V gene lookup returns CDR1 MNHEY and CDR2 SVGAGI. The CDR3 runs to 14 residues. CDR3 in amino acids: CASSPRWGYNEQFF. The CDR3 bases are TGTGCCAGCAGTCCTCGTTGGGGGTACAATGAGCAGTTCTTC.

The J gene is TRBJ2-7, the V gene TRBV28, with D maybe TRBD2 (5 bases). From germline, CDR1 is MDHEN and CDR2 SYDVKM. Trimming removed 4 bases from V and 1 base from J, with 11 bases in between. The CDR3 loop spans 14 amino acids. The CDR3 bases are TGTGCCAGCAGTTCAACCCGGGGATCCTACGAGCAGTACTTC. As protein: CASSSTRGSYEQYF.

This clone has just one count. This chain links TRBV7-9 with TRBJ1-2; D not certain. The CDR3 is 14 residues long. Trimming removed 5 bases at V and 14 bases at J, with 24 bases between. Germline assignment: CDR1 SEHNR and CDR2 FQNEAQ (reference sequence). DNA for the CDR3: TGTGCCAGCAGCCTGCCGGCGACTGGCCGGTGGCTAACCTTC. It encodes CASSLPATGRWLTF.

The chain employs TRBV27 and TRBJ1-5; no definite D call. The CDR3 loop spans 17 amino acids. CDR1 is MNHEY, CDR2 SMNVEV, per germline (reference sequence). Trimming cost V 2 bases and J 1 base, with 15 bases left between them. The CDR3 DNA reads as TGTGCCAGCAGTTTAGTTTCGAGGAGAGGGAGCAATCAGCCCCAGCATTTT. Translated, it gives CASSLVSRRGSNQPQHF.

This clone appeared a few times. V usage is TRBV9 and J usage is TRBJ1-2; 7 bases line up with TRBD1. The CDR3 loop spans 14 amino acids. Germline loops: CDR1 SGDLS, CDR2 YYNGEE. V shed 2 bases, J shed 8 bases, and the junction held 9 bases outside the gene matches. The CDR3 nucleotides are TGTGCCAGCAGCGTCAACCCGACAGGGAAAGGCTACACCTTC. Its translation: CASSVNPTGKGYTF. Combining the CDR3 with reference TRBV9 and TRBJ1-2 gives the whole variable domain DSGVTQTPKHLITATGQRVTLRCSPRSGDLSVYWYQQSLDQGLQFLIQYYNGEERAKGNILERFSAQQFPDLHSELNLSSLELGDSALYFCASSVNPTGKGYTFGSGTRLTVV.

The rearrangement uses TRBV7-3 and TRBJ1-1; 7 bases map to TRBD1. This CDR3 contains 15 residues. V lost 1 base and J lost 5; bases outside the gene matches: 7. Germline CDR1 is SGHTA and CDR2 is FQGTGA. The CDR3 is CASSLSGYRGTEAFF. The CDR3 bases are TGTGCCAGCAGCTTAAGTGGGTACAGGGGTACTGAAGCTTTCTTT.

This chain links TRBV29-1 with TRBJ2-5; D unclear. Germline values: CDR1 SQVTM, CDR2 ANQGSEA. The CDR3 contains 12 residues. Between the trimmed V and J ends, which lost 4 bases and 2 bases, there was a span of 8 bases. The CDR3 loop is CSVAQTQETQYF. DNA for the CDR3: TGCAGCGTTGCTCAAACTCAAGAGACCCAGTACTTC.

J is TRBJ2-7 and V is TRBV5-4, with 7 bases lining up with TRBD1. The ends lost 3 bases at V and 0 bases at J; junction bases unmatched: 3. This CDR3 spans 14 amino acids. The germline gives CDR1 SGHNT, CDR2 YYREEE (reference sequence). The CDR3 DNA follows: TGTGCCAGCAGCTCGGGACAGATCTCCTACGAGCAGTACTTC. This codes for CASSSGQISYEQYF.

This CDR3 reads CAIGGGHDTDTQYF. CDR3 DNA sequence: TGTGCCATCGGAGGCGGACATGACACAGATACGCAGTATTTT. This rearrangement joins TRBV10-3 to TRBJ2-3, with D tentatively TRBD1 or TRBD2 (5 bases each). Germline CDR1 ENHRY, CDR2 SYGVKD. This CDR3 spans 14 amino acids. Trimming stripped 8 bases from V and 2 bases from J, with 14 bases between.

V gene TRBV10-2 combines with J gene TRBJ2-7, with 7 bases aligning to TRBD1. The V and J ends lost 6 bases and 3 bases, in that order; junction bases with no gene match: 11. Germline CDR1 and CDR2: WSHSY and SAAADI. CDR3 size: 15 residues. The CDR3 spells CASRPTGTDRYEQYF. The CDR3, as DNA: TGCGCCAGCAGACCAACCGGGACAGACCGCTACGAGCAGTACTTC.

CDR3 sequence reads: CASSLYGLSGNTIYF. In DNA, the CDR3 is TGTGCCAGCAGTTTATACGGCCTCTCTGGAAACACCATATATTTT. The chain combines TRBV27 with TRBJ1-3, with D unresolved. V lost 1 base, J lost 0 bases, and 7 bases lay in between. CDR3 length: 15 residues. Germline V CDR1 and CDR2: MNHEY, SMNVEV (reference sequence).

This rearrangement joins TRBV5-1 to TRBJ1-3; D gene uncertain. The CDR3 is made up of 14 amino acids. V was shortened by 0 bases and J by 4 bases, with 8 bases between the two germline ends. CDR1 SGHRS and CDR2 YFSETQ come from the germline V gene. CDR3 amino acids: CASSLAAGGNTIYF. CDR3 nucleotides: TGCGCCAGCAGCTTGGCGGCAGGCGGAAACACCATATATTTT.